These 15 T cell receptor beta chains were sequenced from one sample in a study of T cell responses to AZD1222 COVID-19 vaccine. Profiling relied on immunoSEQ multiplex PCR, and the TCRdb table lists in-frame clones only, not all of them. The table lists 55,000 to 65,000 clones, around 90% of them singletons. The source was peripheral blood, collected on day 0 of AZD1222 vaccination. All receptors come from an adult in good health.

V usage is TRBV7-8 and J usage is TRBJ1-5, with a tentative D call TRBD1 (6 bases). The CDR3 has 17 residues. Germline CDR1 and CDR2: SGHVS and FQNEAQ. The V end lost 2 bases, the J end lost 4 bases, and 18 bases lay between the germline ends. The CDR3 region is CASSLSAPGAGNQPQHF. In nucleotides, the CDR3 is TGTGCCAGCAGCTTATCCGCCCCGGGGGCGGGAAATCAGCCCCAGCATTTT. The full variable domain, its missing parts supplied by reference TRBV7-8 and TRBJ1-5, is GAGVSQSPRYKVAKRGQDVALRCDPISGHVSLFWYQQALGQGPEFLTYFQNEAQLDKSGLPSDRFFAERPEGSVSTLKIQRTQQEDSAVYLCASSLSAPGAGNQPQHFGDGTRLSIL.

The chain joins TRBV7-9 to TRBJ1-1; D gene ambiguous. V lost 1 base to trimming and J lost 2 bases, with 8 bases between them. Germline CDR1 SEHNR, CDR2 FQNEAQ (reference sequence). This CDR3 has 14 residues. The CDR3 loop reads CASSLGDRNTEAFF. CDR3 nucleotides: TGTGCCAGCAGCTTAGGAGATCGCAACACTGAAGCTTTCTTT.

This sequence joins TRBV5-5 and TRBJ2-1; D unclear. Trimming took off 1 base at V and 3 bases at J, with 8 bases between the two ends. CDR1 is SGHKS and CDR2 is YYEKEE in the germline V gene (reference sequence). CDR3 length: 14 residues. This CDR3 is CASSLSPSYNEQFF. CDR3 bases: TGTGCCAGCAGCTTGTCGCCTAGCTACAATGAGCAGTTCTTC.

The chain is built from TRBV7-6 and TRBJ2-3; D may be TRBD2 (6 bases). Germline CDR1 SGHVS, CDR2 FNYEAQ. Trimming removed 1 base from V and 0 bases from J, with 14 bases in between. This CDR3 has 17 amino acids. The CDR3 here is CASSLVHTSGSTDTQYF. CDR3 nucleotide sequence: TGTGCCAGCAGCTTAGTCCACACCAGCGGGAGCACAGATACGCAGTATTTT.

V usage is TRBV6-5 and J usage is TRBJ2-7, with 8 nucleotides matching TRBD2. The CDR3 contains 15 residues. The J segment lost 1 base and the V segment lost 6 bases, leaving 8 bases of the junction unmatched. Germline assignment: CDR1 MNHEY and CDR2 SVGAGI. The CDR3: CASRSGVAGSYEQYF. DNA of the CDR3: TGTGCCAGCAGATCCGGGGTAGCGGGGTCCTACGAGCAGTACTTC.

V and J are TRBV4-3 and TRBJ2-2; 9 nucleotides agree with TRBD2. V was clipped by 0 bases and J by 6 bases; unmatched bases: 11. CDR1 and CDR2 from the germline V gene are LGHNA and YSLEER. This CDR3 spans 18 amino acids. CDR3 nucleotides: TGCGCCAGCAGCCAAGATAATTTCCGGACTAGCGTTCCCGGGGAGCTGTTTTTT. It translates to CASSQDNFRTSVPGELFF.

The J gene is TRBJ2-1, the V gene TRBV30, with 13 bases that match TRBD2. Trimming at V came to 5 bases and at J to 7 bases, leaving 17 bases not matched to a gene. The CDR3 length is 18 residues. Germline V gives CDR1 GTSNPN, CDR2 SVGIG (reference sequence). The CDR3: CAWERGGQLAGGWNEQFF. CDR3 in DNA: TGTGCCTGGGAGAGGGGGGGCCAACTAGCGGGAGGGTGGAATGAGCAGTTCTTC.

In its sample, this clone was seen once. V gene TRBV5-4 combines with J gene TRBJ1-1; D may be TRBD1 (6 bases). The V and J ends lost 4 bases and 1 base respectively, with 8 bases between them. Germline loops: CDR1 SGHNT, CDR2 YYREEE (reference sequence). The length of the CDR3 is 13 residues. CDR3 bases: TGTGCCAGCAGCCCGGGACAGAACACTGAAGCTTTCTTT. Amino acids: CASSPGQNTEAFF.

Details on this clone: In the same sample, other DNA sequences code for this CDR3. The chain couples TRBV11-3 to TRBJ2-1; 13 bases are shared with TRBD2. The trim removed 4 bases at V and 3 bases at J, leaving 3 bases unmatched. Germline V gene sequence: CDR1 SGHNT, CDR2 YENEEA. The CDR3 runs 16 residues. The CDR3 DNA follows: TGTGCCAGCAGCTCGCGGACTAGCGGGAGCTACAATGAGCAGTTCTTC. This encodes CASSSRTSGSYNEQFF.

The chain uses TRBV28 and TRBJ1-1, with a possible D match to TRBD1 (6 bases). This CDR3 contains 15 residues. CDR1 is MDHEN, CDR2 SYDVKM, per germline. V shed 8 bases and J shed 1 base, with 17 bases lying between them. CDR3 sequence: CASAEQGLGNTEAFF. The DNA of the CDR3 is TGTGCCAGCGCCGAACAGGGTTTAGGGAACACTGAAGCTTTCTTT.

The chain is built from TRBV6-5 and TRBJ2-7, with D possibly TRBD1 on 6 matching bases. Trimming took 6 bases from V and 6 from J, leaving 15 bases between them. The CDR3 is made up of 13 amino acids. The germline V gene encodes CDR1 MNHEY and CDR2 SVGAGI. The CDR3 protein is CASRYEGGGEQYF. CDR3 bases: TGTGCCAGCAGATATGAAGGGGGTGGCGAGCAGTACTTC.

The chain uses TRBV30 and TRBJ1-5; D is unclear. Looked up from germline, CDR1 is GTSNPN and CDR2 is SVGIG (reference sequence). The ends were cut back, 3 bases at V and 1 base at J, with 7 bases in the middle. CDR3 size: 13 residues. The CDR3 bases are TGTGCCTGGAGCCCAGACAGCAATCAGCCCCAGCATTTT. As protein: CAWSPDSNQPQHF.

The rearrangement links TRBV10-3 to TRBJ2-1, with 16 bases that match TRBD2. V dropped 6 bases and J dropped 8; count of bases not matched to a gene: 13. Germline loops: CDR1 ENHRY, CDR2 SYGVKD. The CDR3 is 18 residues long. CDR3 amino acids: CAIRPGQGTSGRDYEQFF. CDR3 sequence (DNA): TGTGCCATCAGGCCGGGACAGGGGACTAGCGGGAGGGACTATGAGCAGTTCTTC.

V is TRBV24-1 and J is TRBJ1-5, with 9 bases fitting TRBD1. After removal of 1 base from V and 2 bases from J, the junction contained 11 bases not matched to a gene. CDR1 and CDR2 (germline): KGHDR, SFDVKD. The CDR3 runs to 19 residues. In DNA form, the CDR3 reads TGTGCCACCAGTGATTTTAGGACAGGGGTGGGGTATGGCAATCAGCCCCAGCATTTT. It is translated as CATSDFRTGVGYGNQPQHF.

This rearrangement joins TRBV2 to TRBJ2-3; D is uncertain. Germline V gene lookup returns CDR1 SNHLY and CDR2 FYNNEI. The CDR3 sequence is 16 residues long. Trimming took 2 bases from V and 1 from J, leaving 13 bases between them. CDR3 protein: CASSEITVGGTDTQYF. For the CDR3, the DNA is TGTGCCAGCAGTGAAATTACAGTCGGTGGCACAGATACGCAGTATTTT. The entire variable domain, with the rest obtained from reference TRBV2 and TRBJ2-3, is as follows: EPEVTQTPSHQVTQMGQEVILRCVPISNHLYFYWYRQILGQKVEFLVSFYNNEISEKSEIFDDQFSVERPDGSNFTLKIRSTKLEDSAMYFCASSEITVGGTDTQYFGPGTRLTVL.